This T cell receptor (beta chain) was retrieved from a study of blood T cell repertoires in COVID-19. Study-wide background: Some COVID-19 samples were acute and others convalescent; all came from the United States, Italy and Spain.

Some clones are missing from TCRdb's copy, which holds only in-frame ones; the method was immunoSEQ multiplex PCR. The data hold over 200,000 clones, with about nine tenths observed a single time. Trimming shortened V by 2 bases and J by 2 bases, and 10 bases separated the two germline ends. The CDR3 runs to 14 residues. Per germline, CDR1 MNHNY and CDR2 SVGAGI (reference sequence). V usage is TRBV6-6 and J usage is TRBJ2-7, with D unclear. The origin of this receptor is a man aged 80 or over with acute or convalescent COVID-19. What was sequenced was peripheral blood. This chain's CDR3 is CASSYGRSAYEQYF. CDR3 bases: TGTGCCAGCAGTTACGGCAGGTCGGCCTACGAGCAGTACTTC.